The 21 T cell receptor beta chains below come from one sample, sequenced in a study of post-analysis software for immune sequencing data. The study, taken as a whole, reports: Patients had higher frequencies than controls of about five TRBV segments, including TRBV5-6, TRBV5-1 and TRBV20-1.

Unique molecular identifiers were carried by the TCR beta cDNA libraries. MiXCR, run by TCRdb on the PCR reads, gives a single entry per CDR3 protein. The table lists a few hundred thousand distinct CDR3 sequences, 35% to 40% of them singletons, with under 5% in the top ten. No antigen has been assigned to these receptors. Sequencing used blood. The receptors derive from a girl aged 5-17 years with multiple sclerosis.

CDR3 protein: CASSVTSGSGETQYF. As DNA, the CDR3 is TGCGCCAGCAGCGTGACTAGCGGGAGCGGAGAGACCCAGTACTTC. The rearrangement uses TRBV5-1 and TRBJ2-5, with TRBD2 matching over 12 bases. After removal of 4 bases from V and 4 bases from J, the junction contained 5 bases not matched to a gene. This CDR3 is 15 amino acids long. The germline gives CDR1 SGHRS, CDR2 YFSETQ.

This clonotype was recorded many times. The chain links TRBV5-5 to TRBJ1-1; possible D gene TRBD1, 5 bases. The V gene lost 3 bases and the J gene lost 5 bases, with 20 bases spanning the gap. The length of the CDR3 is 16 residues. CDR1 and CDR2 (germline): SGHKS, YYEKEE (reference sequence). CDR3 nucleotide sequence: TGTGCCAGCAGCTATGGGGGGTCGGCAGGAAGAACTGAAGCTTTCTTT. It translates to CASSYGGSAGRTEAFF. The whole variable domain, remainder taken from reference TRBV5-5 and TRBJ1-1, is DAGVTQSPTHLIKTRGQQVTLRCSPISGHKSVSWYQQVLGQGPQFIFQYYEKEERGRGNFPDRFSARQFPNYSSELNVNALLLGDSALYLCASSYGGSAGRTEAFFGQGTRLTVV.

The CDR3 bases are TGTGCCAGCAGCGTAGGCCCGGGGGGCGCGGGCTATGGCTACACCTTC. It codes for CASSVGPGGAGYGYTF. This rearrangement joins TRBV9 to TRBJ1-2, with D possibly matching TRBD1 (6 bases). The CDR3 spans 16 residues. The V gene lost 0 bases and the J gene lost 4 bases, with 16 bases spanning the gap. Germline CDR1 is SGDLS and CDR2 is YYNGEE.

Turning to this clonotype: This may come from a read error, since a much larger clone is one base off. This chain connects TRBV24-1 to TRBJ2-3; 9 positions agree with TRBD1. V lost 4 bases, J lost 4 bases, and 11 bases stayed unmatched. The CDR3 covers 17 residues. Per germline, CDR1 KGHDR and CDR2 SFDVKD. The CDR3 coding sequence is TGTGCCACCAGTGACCCCGGACAGGGGACCTCCGCAGATACGCAGTATTTT. Its protein product is CATSDPGQGTSADTQYF.

This clonotype was observed a few times. The CDR3 protein is CASSQVTGANYGYTF. The DNA for the CDR3 is TGCGCCAGCAGCCAAGTAACAGGGGCCAACTATGGCTACACCTTC. The chain uses TRBV4-1 and TRBJ1-2; 7 positions match TRBD1. This CDR3 spans 15 amino acids. V shed 1 base and J 2 bases; nucleotides not matched to a gene: 4. Germline lookup yields CDR1 MGHRA and CDR2 YSYEKL.

There are many counts of this clonotype. This chain joins TRBV3-1 and TRBJ2-1; D remains ambiguous. V was pared by 6 bases and J by 4 bases, with 13 bases between. Germline CDR1 is LGHDT and CDR2 is YNNKEL (reference sequence). CDR3 length: 14 residues. DNA of the CDR3: TGTGCCAGCAGTACAACCAACCCGTACAATGAGCAGTTCTTC. Translating gives CASSTTNPYNEQFF.

The V call is TRBV13, the J call TRBJ2-2; possibly TRBD2 for D (5 bases). V lost 1 base and J lost 6, with 18 bases in between. CDR3 length: 17 amino acids. Per germline, CDR1 PRHDT and CDR2 FYEKMQ (reference sequence). The CDR3 protein is CASSLAFNTPGAGELFF. The CDR3 DNA is TGTGCCAGCAGCTTAGCCTTCAACACACCCGGGGCCGGGGAGCTGTTTTTT.

This clonotype was detected ten times or more. V usage is TRBV20-1 and J usage is TRBJ2-5, with D tentatively TRBD1 (5 bases). Germline CDR1 DFQATT, CDR2 SNEGSKA (reference sequence). The CDR3 covers 14 residues. Trimming shortened V by 3 bases and J by 5 bases, and 16 bases separated the two germline ends. CDR3 protein: CSARSAGSQETQYF. The CDR3 nucleotides read TGCAGTGCTAGGTCGGCAGGGTCCCAGGAGACCCAGTACTTC.

DNA for the CDR3: TGCAGCGGTATTTATAGCACAGATACGCAGTATTTT. Protein: CSGIYSTDTQYF. The J gene is TRBJ2-3, the V gene TRBV20-1; D call uncertain. CDR1 is DFQATT, CDR2 SNEGSKA, per germline (reference sequence). The CDR3 runs to 12 residues.

This clonotype occurred a few times. V usage is TRBV6-2 or TRBV6-3 and J usage is TRBJ2-1, with 7 bases identical to TRBD1. The CDR3 length is 13 residues. Germline V lookup: CDR1 MNHEY, CDR2 SVGEGT. Trimming removed 9 bases from V and 0 bases from J; junction bases left unmatched: 2. CDR3 in DNA: TGTGCCAGTAGGGACAGCTCCTACAATGAGCAGTTCTTC. Amino acids: CASRDSSYNEQFF.

As regards this clonotype: One end of the junction varies from germline; a read error may be responsible. The V call is TRBV4-1, the J call TRBJ2-1; 9 bases map to TRBD1. Germline lookup yields CDR1 MGHRA and CDR2 YSYEKL. This CDR3 has 15 residues. This chain's CDR3 is CANSGDRASGNEQFF. The CDR3, as DNA: TGCGCCAACAGCGGGGACAGGGCTAGTGGGAATGAGCAGTTCTTC.

This clonotype was seen many times. J is TRBJ2-7 and V is TRBV28; D is possibly TRBD1 (6 bases). V was clipped by 1 base and J by 2 bases, with 9 bases between them. CDR3 length equals 14 residues. Germline lookup yields CDR1 MDHEN and CDR2 SYDVKM. The CDR3, as DNA: TGTGCCAGCAGTTTATTGGGACAAGCCTACGAGCAGTACTTC. Translation gives CASSLLGQAYEQYF. Full variable domain (remainder filled in from reference TRBV28 and TRBJ2-7): DVKVTQSSRYLVKRTGEKVFLECVQDMDHENMFWYRQDPGLGLRLIYFSYDVKMKEKGDIPEGYSVSREKKERFSLILESASTNQTSMYLCASSLLGQAYEQYFGPGTRLTVT.

The chain recombines TRBV11-2 with TRBJ2-5; 10 positions agree with TRBD1. The length of the CDR3 is 17 residues. Looked up from germline, CDR1 is SGHAT and CDR2 is FQNNGV. With V trimmed by 2 bases and J by 4 bases, 10 bases remained unmatched. The CDR3 DNA reads TGTGCCAGCAGCTTATTCCCCCGGGACAGGGGCTTAGAGACCCAGTACTTC. It is translated as CASSLFPRDRGLETQYF. Supplemented by reference TRBV11-2 and TRBJ2-5, the full variable domain reads EAGVAQSPRYKIIEKRQSVAFWCNPISGHATLYWYQQILGQGPKLLIQFQNNGVVDDSQLPKDRFSAERLKGVDSTLKIQPAKLEDSAVYLCASSLFPRDRGLETQYFGPGTRLLVL.

The rearrangement joins TRBV29-1 to TRBJ2-1; the D call may be TRBD1 or TRBD2 (5 bases each). CDR1 and CDR2 from the germline V gene are SQVTM and ANQGSEA. The CDR3 sequence is 21 residues long. V lost 0 bases, J lost 5 bases, and 32 bases lay in between. For the CDR3, the DNA is TGCAGCGTTGAAGAGGTAGAGGGGTGGGTAGGCTCTCGGTCCCGTAACAATGAGCAGTTCTTC. Translating gives CSVEEVEGWVGSRSRNNEQFF.

The CDR3 DNA reads TGTGCCAGCGAGGGGGGTCGCAGCTCTGGAAACACCATATATTTT. Its translation is CASEGGRSSGNTIYF. The chain carries TRBV25-1 and TRBJ1-3, with a tentative D call TRBD1 (6 bases). The germline V gene encodes CDR1 MGHDK and CDR2 SYGVNS. The V end lost 8 bases, the J end lost 0 bases, and 14 bases lay between the germline ends. The CDR3 spans 15 residues.

The V gene is TRBV29-1, the J gene TRBJ1-1; D is unresolved. CDR1 is SQVTM, CDR2 ANQGSEA, per germline. With 1 base removed from V and 1 base from J, the gap between germline ends came to 7 bases. This CDR3 spans 13 amino acids. CDR3: CSVEVRTNTEAFF. DNA for the CDR3: TGCAGCGTTGAAGTACGGACGAACACTGAAGCTTTCTTT. The variable domain in full, with the rest retrieved from reference TRBV29-1 and TRBJ1-1, is SAVISQKPSRDICQRGTSLTIQCQVDSQVTMMFWYRQQPGQSLTLIATANQGSEATYESGFVIDKFPISRPNLTFSTLTVSNMSPEDSSIYLCSVEVRTNTEAFFGQGTRLTVV.

The V gene is TRBV20-1, the J gene TRBJ1-4, with TRBD1 matching 7 bases. J lost 0 bases, V lost 3 bases, and 7 bases had no gene match. The CDR3 spans 16 residues. Germline CDR1 reads DFQATT; CDR2 reads SNEGSKA (reference sequence). CDR3 loop: CSARGQFPSTNEKLFF. Here the CDR3 DNA reads TGCAGTGCTAGGGGACAGTTCCCCTCAACTAATGAAAAACTGTTTTTT.

In its sample, this clonotype was seen many times. V usage is TRBV29-1 and J usage is TRBJ1-4, with 10 bases identical to TRBD1. This CDR3 is 11 amino acids long. J gave up 13 bases and V 7 bases, and 6 bases lay outside the gene matches. The germline gives CDR1 SQVTM, CDR2 ANQGSEA. The CDR3 sequence: CSAGRDRGLFF. DNA of the CDR3: TGCAGCGCCGGCCGGGACAGGGGACTGTTTTTT.

The chain employs TRBV20-1 and TRBJ1-1; maybe TRBD1 (6 bases). This CDR3 is built from 15 residues. V gave up 6 bases and J gave up 1 base, with 18 bases separating them. Germline assignment: CDR1 DFQATT and CDR2 SNEGSKA (reference sequence). In DNA, the CDR3 is TGCAGTGCAGAACAGGGTTCCAGGGGGAACACTGAAGCTTTCTTT. It translates to CSAEQGSRGNTEAFF.

This clonotype came up once. Possible read error: a much larger clone is one base away. This chain links TRBV12-3 or TRBV12-4 with TRBJ1-2; TRBD1 is a possible D gene (6 bases). The CDR3 covers 14 residues. V lost 4 bases to trimming and J lost 4 bases, with 13 bases between them. CDR3: CASSWGRGRYGYTF. CDR3 DNA sequence: TGTGCCAGCAGTTGGGGACGGGGGCGCTATGGCTACACCTTC.

V and J are TRBV3-1 and TRBJ2-5; 8 bases map to TRBD1. Germline V gene lookup returns CDR1 LGHDT and CDR2 YNNKEL (reference sequence). This CDR3 has 15 residues. After removal of 4 bases from V and 5 bases from J, the junction contained 9 bases not matched to a gene. CDR3 residues: CASSPYSGGPETQYF. The CDR3 DNA sequence: TGTGCCAGCAGCCCATACTCAGGGGGCCCGGAGACCCAGTACTTC.